One and the same sample provided the 4 T cell receptor beta chains below, sequenced in a study of Ad26.COV2.S vaccination and SARS-CoV-2 variants. Profiled with immunoSEQ multiplex PCR; TCRdb holds only in-frame clones, not every one. The repertoire consists of about 460,000 clones, with 80% to 90% occurring once and the leading ten covering approximately 1.7%. As for treatment: roughly 20 received Ad26.COV2.S at low or high dose, single or two shots; roughly five received placebo; per-sample allocation not given. The samples were gathered on day 63 after the first injection of vaccine or placebo. The sample in question was peripheral blood, obtained in a trial of Ad26.COV2.S vaccine versus placebo. These receptors all stem from a person aged 18-60 years who received the Ad26.COV2.S COVID-19 vaccine or a placebo.

The V and J genes are TRBV11-2 and TRBJ2-3, with a tentative D call TRBD2 (5 bases). The ends were cut back, 0 bases at V and 3 bases at J, with 7 bases in the middle. The CDR3 is 14 residues long. Germline CDR1 reads SGHAT; CDR2 reads FQNNGV. CDR3 protein: CASSLETGTDTQYF. The CDR3 DNA is TGTGCCAGCAGCTTAGAGACGGGGACAGATACGCAGTATTTT.

The chain carries TRBV28 and TRBJ2-3, with 10 bases aligning to TRBD2. The CDR3 is made up of 18 amino acids. J lost 4 bases, V lost 5 bases, and 15 bases had no gene match. The germline gives CDR1 MDHEN, CDR2 SYDVKM. CDR3 loop: CASSPTSPAGGGADTQYF. CDR3 coding DNA: TGTGCCAGCAGTCCCACCAGCCCAGCGGGAGGGGGGGCAGATACGCAGTATTTT.

The chain has TRBV9 and TRBJ2-6; 8 bases agree with TRBD1. Losses at the gene ends were 2 bases for V and 3 bases for J; bases not matched to a gene: 1. The CDR3 totals 15 residues. Germline CDR1 and CDR2: SGDLS and YYNGEE. For the CDR3, the DNA is TGTGCCAGCAGCGTTGGGACAGGTGGGGCCAACGTCCTGACTTTC. Amino acids: CASSVGTGGANVLTF.

The V call is TRBV6-6, the J call TRBJ1-1; 8 nucleotides align to TRBD1. The trim removed 6 bases at V and 10 bases at J, leaving 16 bases unmatched. From germline, CDR1 is MNHNY and CDR2 SVGAGI (reference sequence). CDR3 length: 15 amino acids. CDR3 sequence: CASSPSGAGGMGAFF. The CDR3 nucleotides are TGTGCCAGCAGCCCCTCGGGGGCAGGGGGCATGGGAGCTTTCTTT.